This T cell receptor beta chain was found in a study of control samples from healthy donors and cancer patients. This clone was picked up a small number of times. Here immunoSEQ multiplex PCR was the method, and the copy in TCRdb shows in-frame clones only, minus some. The sample records over 100,000 clones, about nine tenths being singletons. Germline CDR1 SNHLY, CDR2 FYNNEI. The germline V and J ends were trimmed by 11 bases and 8 bases, with 19 bases remaining between them. The CDR3 has 14 residues. Sequenced input: blood. This chain connects TRBV2 to TRBJ1-6; TRBD1 might be the D (5 bases). This TCR was sampled from a human donor in good health. The donor label of this sample is uncertain. The CDR3 loop is CAVLVGGKDSPLHF. The DNA for the CDR3 is TGTGCCGTCCTCGTTGGGGGAAAAGATTCACCCCTCCACTTT.